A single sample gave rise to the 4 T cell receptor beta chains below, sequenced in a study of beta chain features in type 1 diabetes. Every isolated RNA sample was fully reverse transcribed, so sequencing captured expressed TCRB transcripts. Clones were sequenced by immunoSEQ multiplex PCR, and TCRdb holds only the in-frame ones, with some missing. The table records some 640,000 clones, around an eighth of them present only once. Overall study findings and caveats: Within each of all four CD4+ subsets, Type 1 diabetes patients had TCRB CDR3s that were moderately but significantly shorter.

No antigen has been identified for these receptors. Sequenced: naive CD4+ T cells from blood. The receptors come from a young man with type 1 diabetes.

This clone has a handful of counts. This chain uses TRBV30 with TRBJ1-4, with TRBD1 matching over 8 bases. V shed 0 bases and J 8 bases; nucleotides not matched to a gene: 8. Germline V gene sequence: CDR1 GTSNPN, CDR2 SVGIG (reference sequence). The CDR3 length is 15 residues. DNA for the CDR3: TGTGCCTGGAGTGTACCGGACAGGGAAAGAGAAAAACTGTTTTTT. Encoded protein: CAWSVPDREREKLFF.

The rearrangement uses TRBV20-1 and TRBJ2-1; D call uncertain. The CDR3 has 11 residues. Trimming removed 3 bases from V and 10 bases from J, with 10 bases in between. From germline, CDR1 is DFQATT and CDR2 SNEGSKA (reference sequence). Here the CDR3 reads CSASKQPEQFF. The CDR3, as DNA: TGCAGTGCTAGTAAACAGCCAGAGCAGTTCTTC.

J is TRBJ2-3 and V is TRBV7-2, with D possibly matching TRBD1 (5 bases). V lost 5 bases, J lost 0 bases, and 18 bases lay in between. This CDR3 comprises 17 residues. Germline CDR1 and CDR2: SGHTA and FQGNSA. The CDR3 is CASSPRGGASSTDTQYF. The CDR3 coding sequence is TGTGCCAGCAGCCCGAGAGGTGGGGCCTCTAGCACAGATACGCAGTATTTT.

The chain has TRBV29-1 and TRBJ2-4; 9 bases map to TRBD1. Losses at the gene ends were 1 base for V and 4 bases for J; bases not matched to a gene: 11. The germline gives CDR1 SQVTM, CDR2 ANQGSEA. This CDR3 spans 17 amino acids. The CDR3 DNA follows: TGCAGCGTTGAAGGATTGGGACAGGGTGGGACTAAAAACATTCAGTACTTC. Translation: CSVEGLGQGGTKNIQYF.